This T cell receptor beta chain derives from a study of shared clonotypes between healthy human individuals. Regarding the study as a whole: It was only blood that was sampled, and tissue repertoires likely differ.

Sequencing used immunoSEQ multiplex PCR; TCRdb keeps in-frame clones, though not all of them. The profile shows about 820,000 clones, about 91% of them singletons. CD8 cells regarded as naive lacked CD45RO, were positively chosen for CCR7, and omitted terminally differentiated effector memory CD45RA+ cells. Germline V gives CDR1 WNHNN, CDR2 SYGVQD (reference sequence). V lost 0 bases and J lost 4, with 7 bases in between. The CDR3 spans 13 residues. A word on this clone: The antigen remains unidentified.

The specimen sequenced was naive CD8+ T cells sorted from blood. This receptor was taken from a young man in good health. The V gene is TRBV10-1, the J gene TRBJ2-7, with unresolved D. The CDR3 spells CASSESIDYEQYF. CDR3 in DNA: TGCGCCAGCAGTGAGTCGATAGATTACGAGCAGTACTTC.